This T cell receptor beta chain came from a study of cytomegalovirus exposure and HLA in healthy donors. General study findings and limits: Versus the approximately 670-donor mean, an Asian-associated ancestry cluster reportedly showed fewer N-insertions in a later analysis. Some V segments, including TRBV6-2 and TRBV6-3, were excluded as indistinguishable.

This CDR3 comprises 15 residues. V shed 4 bases, J shed 4 bases, and the junction held 6 bases outside the gene matches. Per germline, CDR1 SGDLS and CDR2 YYNGEE. PCR employed 60 Vbeta and 13 Jbeta primers. Libraries were prepared by immunoSEQ multiplex PCR; TCRdb keeps only in-frame clonotypes and omits some of them. This sample has 150,000 to 200,000 clones, with more than 70% found just once. This clone was observed a single time. Its cognate antigen is unknown. The V call is TRBV9, the J call TRBJ2-2, with 8 bases fitting TRBD1. This receptor was identified in a man aged 55 to 69 in good health and CMV-seronegative. The sequenced sample consisted of PBMCs. The CDR3 spells CASSQLDRVTGELFF. DNA for the CDR3: TGTGCCAGCAGCCAGTTGGACAGGGTCACCGGGGAGCTGTTTTTT.